These 25 T cell receptor beta chains were all obtained from the same sample, sequenced in a study of T cells in Graves' hyperthyroidism and ophthalmopathy (dated by TCRdb to between 2019 and 2020). The library was produced with multiplex PCR. The sequencer was an Illumina HiSeq 2000. The TCR beta CDR3 regions were amplified from RNA transcripts. The TCR CDR3 was subjected to a first round of RT-PCR using the HTBI primer set and the Qiagen OneStep RT-PCR kit. TCRdb took the public reads, trimmed them with fastp at Q25, ran MiXCR for clone calling and kept in-frame beta chains. Each entry merges the rows of one CDR3 protein and shows their most common DNA and genes. The sample table shows around 610,000 distinct CDR3 sequences, and approximately 14% are seen once. Over 3.5% of the sample is held by the ten biggest clonotypes. The sequencing sample was made of blood. The source is a woman between 40 and 55 years old with Graves' ophthalmopathy.

The rearrangement uses TRBV5-1 and TRBJ1-1; D gene uncertain. The CDR3 sequence is 14 residues long. V gave up 0 bases and J gave up 1 base, with 7 bases separating them. The V gene's germline CDR1 is SGHRS and CDR2 YFSETQ. Here the CDR3 DNA reads TGCGCCAGCAGCTTGGCCGCACAGAACACTGAAGCTTTCTTT. This gives the protein CASSLAAQNTEAFF.

This clonotype has more than one count but fewer than ten. The V gene is TRBV9, the J gene TRBJ2-5; 7 bases are shared with TRBD2. Germline lookup yields CDR1 SGDLS and CDR2 YYNGEE. The CDR3 contains 14 residues. V dropped 2 bases and J dropped 1; count of bases not matched to a gene: 2. The CDR3 DNA sequence: TGTGCCAGCAGCGTGCGCGGGGGCCAAGAGACCCAGTACTTC. This encodes CASSVRGGQETQYF.

This clonotype was counted at least ten times. The genes are TRBV12-3 or TRBV12-4 and TRBJ2-7; D is unresolved. Trimming cost V 7 bases and J 0 bases, with 10 bases left between them. The CDR3 loop spans 13 amino acids. The CDR3 protein is CASKVGSSYEQYF. The CDR3, as DNA: TGTGCCAGCAAGGTCGGAAGCTCCTACGAGCAGTACTTC.

V gene TRBV20-1 combines with J gene TRBJ2-1, with D possibly being TRBD1 (6 bases). TRBJ2-7 explains the end of the DNA better; the J call may be wrong. Germline V gene data show CDR1 as DFQATT and CDR2 as SNEGSKA (reference sequence). The CDR3 is 18 amino acids. CDR3 in amino acids: CSARERGILRSSYNEQYF. CDR3 coding DNA: TGCAGTGCTAGAGAGAGGGGGATCTTGAGGAGCTCCTACAATGAGCAGTACTTC.

This clonotype was seen at least ten times. The V and J genes are TRBV6-2 or TRBV6-3 and TRBJ2-7; D remains ambiguous. This CDR3 spans 16 amino acids. The germline V gene encodes CDR1 MNHEY and CDR2 SVGEGT. V was pared by 6 bases and J by 0 bases, with 18 bases between. As DNA, the CDR3 is TGTGCCAGCAGCCACCCTTCGGCGGAGAGCTCCTACGAGCAGTACTTC. Translated, it gives CASSHPSAESSYEQYF.

This sequence joins TRBV12-5 and TRBJ2-7; D remains unclear. The CDR3 totals 14 residues. V was clipped by 0 bases and J by 3 bases, with 9 bases between them. Germline CDR1 reads LGHNT; CDR2 reads FRNRAP. The chain's CDR3 is CASGLVCLYYEQYF. CDR3 nucleotide sequence: TGTGCTAGTGGTTTGGTATGTTTGTACTACGAGCAGTACTTC.

This clonotype was detected a few times. The chain joins TRBV10-3 to TRBJ2-7, with 9 nucleotides matching TRBD1. The CDR3 is 13 residues long. V was pared by 10 bases and J by 5 bases, with 9 bases of the junction left unmatched. Germline CDR1 reads ENHRY; CDR2 reads SYGVKD. The CDR3 bases are TGTGCCACAAACCGGGACAGGGTCAACGAGCAGTACTTC. The encoded protein is CATNRDRVNEQYF.

DNA for the CDR3: TGCAGTGCTAGGAATTGGGCTGGGAGCTCCTACGAGCAGTACTTC. This translates into CSARNWAGSSYEQYF. This chain connects TRBV20-1 to TRBJ2-7; a possible D gene is TRBD2 (5 bases). The V end was cut by 3 bases, the J end by 0 bases, with 15 bases between. Germline V lookup: CDR1 DFQATT, CDR2 SNEGSKA (reference sequence). CDR3 length equals 15 residues.

This clonotype was counted between two and nine times. The germline gene is not matched at one end of the junction; a read error may be the cause. The chain employs TRBV6-2 or TRBV6-3 and TRBJ2-7; D gene unclear. The CDR3 totals 16 residues. CDR1 and CDR2 from the germline V gene are MNHEY and SVGEGT. The DNA for the CDR3 is TGTGCCGGCAGTTACTCAATGACAAGGTATTTGTCCGAGCAGTACTTC. This translates into CAGSYSMTRYLSEQYF.

This clonotype has ten or more counts. The V and J genes are TRBV7-9 and TRBJ2-5, with D possibly being TRBD1 (5 bases). From germline, CDR1 is SEHNR and CDR2 FQNEAQ (reference sequence). CDR3 length equals 13 residues. V was trimmed by 2 bases and J by 5 bases, leaving 9 bases between them. The CDR3: CASSLHPGETQYF. In nucleotides, the CDR3 is TGTGCCAGCAGCTTACATCCAGGGGAGACCCAGTACTTC.

This clonotype came up a few times. The genes are TRBV18 and TRBJ1-2; TRBD1 agrees at 9 bases. There are 14 residues in the CDR3. The V segment lost 4 bases and the J segment 7 bases; nucleotides outside the gene matches: 7. Germline CDR1 reads KGHSH; CDR2 reads LQKENI. CDR3 sequence reads: CASSLQGADRGYTF. The CDR3 bases are TGTGCCAGCTCACTACAGGGGGCGGATCGTGGCTACACCTTC.

The rearrangement links TRBV30 to TRBJ1-2; 7 bases are shared with TRBD1. Germline V gene data show CDR1 as GTSNPN and CDR2 as SVGIG (reference sequence). This CDR3 spans 14 amino acids. CDR3 sequence reads: CFPEGGRHFYGYTF. The CDR3 coding sequence is TGTTTCCCGGAAGGGGGCCGACATTTCTATGGCTACACCTTC.

The gene calls are TRBV24-1 and TRBJ2-7, with D possibly being TRBD1 (6 bases). V lost 4 bases and J lost 3, with 12 bases in between. Germline CDR1 is KGHDR and CDR2 is SFDVKD. The CDR3 contains 14 residues. CDR3 nucleotides: TGTGCCACCAGTGAATCAGGGGCGGGCTACGAGCAGTACTTC. It codes for CATSESGAGYEQYF.

With respect to this clonotype: A much more abundant neighbour one base away suggests this may be a read error. The genes are TRBV7-9 and TRBJ1-1; D is unresolved. V was pared by 5 bases and J by 4 bases, with 14 bases between. Germline V gene lookup returns CDR1 SEHNR and CDR2 FQNEAQ (reference sequence). The CDR3 runs to 14 residues. The CDR3 region has the DNA TGTGCCAGCAGCCCCCCTGGCTCGAGCACTGAAGCTTTCTTT. It specifies CASSPPGSSTEAFF.

This clonotype was seen ten or more times. This chain links TRBV12-3 or TRBV12-4 with TRBJ1-5; D is ambiguous. V lost 1 base and J 6 bases, leaving 7 bases between the germline ends. There are 13 residues in the CDR3. CDR3 region: CASSLVAGQPQHF. In DNA form, the CDR3 reads TGTGCCAGCAGTTTAGTAGCTGGTCAGCCCCAGCATTTT.

The table lists this clonotype with many counts. The rearrangement uses TRBV5-4 and TRBJ2-5, with TRBD1 matching over 7 bases. The germline V gene has CDR1 SGHNT and CDR2 YYREEE (reference sequence). J was trimmed by 5 bases and V by 4 bases; bases with no gene match: 14. This CDR3 has 16 amino acids. This CDR3 is CASSLASDRAGETQYF. The CDR3 DNA reads as TGTGCCAGCAGCCTTGCTTCTGACAGGGCGGGTGAGACCCAGTACTTC.

In its sample, this clonotype was seen many times. The chain has TRBV6-1 and TRBJ1-2; D possibly corresponds to TRBD1 (6 bases). Trimming cost V 6 bases and J 8 bases, with 25 bases left between them. The length of the CDR3 is 16 residues. Germline-derived CDR1 and CDR2 are MNHNS and SASEGT. CDR3 protein: CASSNELTGTGGGYTF. As DNA, the CDR3 is TGTGCCAGCAGCAACGAACTTACAGGGACCGGAGGGGGCTACACCTTC.

This clonotype was found many times. J is TRBJ2-5 and V is TRBV20-1; 14 bases are a match to TRBD2. Looked up from germline, CDR1 is DFQATT and CDR2 is SNEGSKA (reference sequence). This CDR3 contains 15 residues. Losses at the gene ends were 2 bases for V and 6 bases for J; bases not matched to a gene: 5. DNA for the CDR3: TGCAGTGCTAGACAGACTAGCGGGAGGGGAAAGACCCAGTACTTC. Amino acids: CSARQTSGRGKTQYF.

This clonotype came up many times. The chain combines TRBV28 with TRBJ2-7; 12 nucleotides agree with TRBD2. The V and J ends lost 6 bases and 5 bases, in that order; junction bases with no gene match: 5. Germline CDR1 reads MDHEN; CDR2 reads SYDVKM. The CDR3 consists of 14 residues. The CDR3 sequence is CASRPRLAGDEQYF. The DNA of the CDR3 is TGTGCCAGCAGACCTCGACTAGCGGGAGACGAGCAGTACTTC.

This clonotype was detected ten times or more. The J gene is TRBJ1-5, the V gene TRBV12-3 or TRBV12-4; no clear D. CDR3 size: 14 residues. V lost 6 bases and J lost 5, with 14 bases in between. As DNA, the CDR3 is TGTGCCAGCAGCCCCGGACGGAGAGATCAGCCCCAGCATTTT. Its translation is CASSPGRRDQPQHF.

Many counts were recorded for this clonotype. The chain joins TRBV5-5 to TRBJ2-5; 13 bases map to TRBD2. The CDR3 sequence is 16 residues long. V lost 4 bases, J lost 4 bases, and 7 bases stayed unmatched. CDR1 is SGHKS, CDR2 YYEKEE, per germline (reference sequence). CDR3 nucleotides: TGTGCCAGCAGCCCCGGACTAGCGGGAGCTCTAGAGACCCAGTACTTC. Amino acid sequence: CASSPGLAGALETQYF. Full variable domain (rest looked up from reference TRBV5-5 and TRBJ2-5): DAGVTQSPTHLIKTRGQQVTLRCSPISGHKSVSWYQQVLGQGPQFIFQYYEKEERGRGNFPDRFSARQFPNYSSELNVNALLLGDSALYLCASSPGLAGALETQYFGPGTRLLVL.

This clonotype was counted ten times or more. The rearrangement links TRBV27 to TRBJ1-6, with TRBD1 as a possible D gene (5 bases). V was cut by 0 bases and J by 4 bases, with 16 bases left in between. The CDR3 sequence is 18 residues long. Germline-derived CDR1 and CDR2 are MNHEY and SMNVEV (reference sequence). Here the CDR3 DNA reads TGTGCCAGCAGTTTATCGGCGGGACGGACGAATTATAATTCACCCCTCCACTTT. Its translation is CASSLSAGRTNYNSPLHF.

At least ten counts were recorded for this clonotype. V gene TRBV12-3 or TRBV12-4 combines with J gene TRBJ2-2; 7 nucleotides agree with TRBD1. J lost 4 bases, V lost 2 bases, and 4 bases had no gene match. The CDR3 extends over 15 amino acids. This CDR3 reads CASSLRGLGTGELFF. In DNA form, the CDR3 reads TGTGCCAGCAGTTTAAGGGGGCTAGGCACCGGGGAGCTGTTTTTT.

As for this clonotype: One junction end does not reproduce the germline sequence, and a read error may be involved. The chain is built from TRBV7-2 and TRBJ2-5; perhaps TRBD1 as D (6 bases). The CDR3 sequence is 14 residues long. Germline CDR1 and CDR2: SGHTA and FQGNSA. The CDR3 region is CASSGGQAAEAQYF. The CDR3 nucleotides read TGTGCCAGCAGCGGGGGCCAGGCCGCAGAGGCCCAGTACTTC. Looking up the rest from reference TRBV7-2 and TRBJ2-5 gives the full variable domain: GAGVSQSPSNKVTEKGKDVELRCDPISGHTALYWYRQSLGQGLEFLIYFQGNSAPDKSGLPSDRFSAERTGGSVSTLTIQRTQQEDSAVYLCASSGGQAAEAQYFGPGTRLLVL.

J is TRBJ2-7 and V is TRBV30, with D unresolved. Trimming removed 3 bases at V and 2 bases at J, with 17 bases between. The CDR3 consists of 15 residues. CDR1 GTSNPN and CDR2 SVGIG come from the germline V gene (reference sequence). The CDR3 protein is CAWREPYGDAYEQYF. CDR3 in DNA: TGTGCCTGGAGGGAACCGTATGGGGATGCCTACGAGCAGTACTTC.